Included here is one TCR beta chain sequence, with context. The junction and the germline gene differ at one end; a read error may be behind it. Primers: 60 Vbeta forward and 13 Jbeta reverse. Libraries were prepared by immunoSEQ multiplex PCR; TCRdb keeps only in-frame clonotypes and omits some of them. The sample carries fewer than 150,000 clones, approximately 80% recorded once. Germline V CDR1 and CDR2: GTSNPN, SVGIG (reference sequence). CDR3 size: 14 residues. The data derive from a study of cytomegalovirus exposure and HLA in healthy donors. This receptor was obtained from a male donor in good health and CMV-seronegative. The sequenced material came from PBMCs. The chain is built from TRBV30 and TRBJ1-2; 9 positions agree with TRBD1. CDR3 sequence reads: CAWSTGGANYGYTF. CDR3 DNA: TGTGCCTGGAGCACAGGGGGCGCTAATTATGGCTACACCTTC.